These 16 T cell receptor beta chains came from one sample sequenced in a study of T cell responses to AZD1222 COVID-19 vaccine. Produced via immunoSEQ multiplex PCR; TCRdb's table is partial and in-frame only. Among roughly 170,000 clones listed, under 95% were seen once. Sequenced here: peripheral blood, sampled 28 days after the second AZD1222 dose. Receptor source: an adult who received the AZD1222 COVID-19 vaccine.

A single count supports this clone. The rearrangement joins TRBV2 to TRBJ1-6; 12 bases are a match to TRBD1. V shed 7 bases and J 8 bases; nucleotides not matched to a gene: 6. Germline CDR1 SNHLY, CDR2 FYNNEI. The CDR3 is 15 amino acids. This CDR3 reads CASTLRDRGHSPLHF. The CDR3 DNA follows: TGTGCCAGCACCCTCAGGGACAGGGGGCATTCACCCCTCCACTTT.

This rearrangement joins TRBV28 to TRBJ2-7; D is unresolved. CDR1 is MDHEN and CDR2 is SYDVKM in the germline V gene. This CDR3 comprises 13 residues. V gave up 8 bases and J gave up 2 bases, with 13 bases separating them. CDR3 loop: CASQDGATYEQYF. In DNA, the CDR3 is TGTGCCAGCCAGGACGGCGCGACCTACGAGCAGTACTTC.

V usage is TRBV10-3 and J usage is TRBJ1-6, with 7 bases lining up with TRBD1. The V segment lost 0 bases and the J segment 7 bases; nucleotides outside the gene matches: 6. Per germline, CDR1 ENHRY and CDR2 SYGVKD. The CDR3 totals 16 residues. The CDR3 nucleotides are TGTGCCATCAGTGAGTCACCAGGACAGGAAAATTCACCCCTCCACTTT. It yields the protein CAISESPGQENSPLHF.

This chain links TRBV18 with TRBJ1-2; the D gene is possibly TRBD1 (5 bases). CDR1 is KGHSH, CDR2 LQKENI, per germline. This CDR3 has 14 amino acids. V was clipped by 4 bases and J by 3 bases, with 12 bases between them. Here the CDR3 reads CASSLRQGYYGYTF. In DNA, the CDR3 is TGTGCCAGCTCACTACGGCAGGGTTACTATGGCTACACCTTC.

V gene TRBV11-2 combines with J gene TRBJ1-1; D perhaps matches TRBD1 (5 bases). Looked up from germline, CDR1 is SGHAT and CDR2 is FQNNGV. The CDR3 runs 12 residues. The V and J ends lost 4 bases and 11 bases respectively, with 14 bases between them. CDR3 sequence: CASSSTGLRAFF. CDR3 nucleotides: TGTGCCAGCAGCTCTACAGGTCTGCGGGCTTTCTTT.

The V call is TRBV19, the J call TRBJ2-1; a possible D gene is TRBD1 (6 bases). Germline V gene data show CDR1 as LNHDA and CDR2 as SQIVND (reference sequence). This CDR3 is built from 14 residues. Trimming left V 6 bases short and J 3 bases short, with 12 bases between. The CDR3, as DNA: TGTGCCAGTAGCGCCAGAGGGGGCTACAATGAGCAGTTCTTC. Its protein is CASSARGGYNEQFF.

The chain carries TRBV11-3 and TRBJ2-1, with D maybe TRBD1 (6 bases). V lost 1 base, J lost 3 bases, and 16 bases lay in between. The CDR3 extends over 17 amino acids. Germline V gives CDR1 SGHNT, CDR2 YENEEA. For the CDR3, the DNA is TGTGCCAGCAGCTTAGGACCTCCGGGACAAATCTACAATGAGCAGTTCTTC. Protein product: CASSLGPPGQIYNEQFF.

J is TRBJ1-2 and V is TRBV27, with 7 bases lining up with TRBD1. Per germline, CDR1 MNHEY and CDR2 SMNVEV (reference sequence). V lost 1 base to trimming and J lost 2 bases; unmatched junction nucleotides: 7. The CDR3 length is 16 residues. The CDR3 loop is CASSLYSGGLNYGYTF. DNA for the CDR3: TGTGCCAGCAGTTTATATTCAGGGGGGTTAAACTATGGCTACACCTTC.

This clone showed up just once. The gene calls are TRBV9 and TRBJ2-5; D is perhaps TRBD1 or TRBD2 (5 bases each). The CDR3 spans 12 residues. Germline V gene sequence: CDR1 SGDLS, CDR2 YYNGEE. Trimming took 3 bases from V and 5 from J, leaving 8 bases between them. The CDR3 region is CASSAEGETQYF. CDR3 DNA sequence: TGTGCCAGCAGCGCTGAGGGGGAGACCCAGTACTTC. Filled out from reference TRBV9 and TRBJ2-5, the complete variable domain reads DSGVTQTPKHLITATGQRVTLRCSPRSGDLSVYWYQQSLDQGLQFLIQYYNGEERAKGNILERFSAQQFPDLHSELNLSSLELGDSALYFCASSAEGETQYFGPGTRLLVL.

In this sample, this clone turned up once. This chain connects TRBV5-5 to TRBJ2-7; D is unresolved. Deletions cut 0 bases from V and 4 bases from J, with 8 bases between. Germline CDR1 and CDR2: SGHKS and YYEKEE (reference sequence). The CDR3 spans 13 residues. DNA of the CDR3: TGTGCCAGCAGCTTGGGCAGCTATTACGAGCAGTACTTC. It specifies CASSLGSYYEQYF.

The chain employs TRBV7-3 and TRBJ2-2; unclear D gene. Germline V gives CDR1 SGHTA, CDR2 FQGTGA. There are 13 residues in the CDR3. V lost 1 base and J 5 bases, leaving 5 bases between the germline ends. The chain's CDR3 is CASSLIRTGELFF. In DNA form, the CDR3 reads TGTGCCAGCAGCTTAATAAGGACCGGGGAGCTGTTTTTT.

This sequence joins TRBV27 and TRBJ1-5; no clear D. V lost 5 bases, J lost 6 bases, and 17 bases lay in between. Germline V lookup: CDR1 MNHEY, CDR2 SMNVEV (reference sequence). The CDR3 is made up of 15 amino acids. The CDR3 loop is CASSPVAGLGQPQHF. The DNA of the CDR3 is TGTGCCAGCAGTCCTGTAGCGGGTCTGGGTCAGCCCCAGCATTTT.

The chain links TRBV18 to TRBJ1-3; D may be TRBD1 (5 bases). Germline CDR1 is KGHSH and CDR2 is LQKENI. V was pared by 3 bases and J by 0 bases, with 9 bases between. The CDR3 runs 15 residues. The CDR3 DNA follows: TGTGCCAGCTCACCTTCAGGGAACTCTGGAAACACCATATATTTT. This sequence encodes CASSPSGNSGNTIYF.

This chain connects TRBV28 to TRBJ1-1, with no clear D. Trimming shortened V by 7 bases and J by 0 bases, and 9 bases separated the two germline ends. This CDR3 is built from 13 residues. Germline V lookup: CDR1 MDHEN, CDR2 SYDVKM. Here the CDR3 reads CASTNGMNTEAFF. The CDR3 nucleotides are TGTGCCAGCACTAACGGAATGAACACTGAAGCTTTCTTT.

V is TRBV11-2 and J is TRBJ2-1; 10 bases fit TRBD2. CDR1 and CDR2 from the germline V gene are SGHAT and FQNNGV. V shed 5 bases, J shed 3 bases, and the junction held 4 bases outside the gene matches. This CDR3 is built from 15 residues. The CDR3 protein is CASSGIAGGYNEQFF. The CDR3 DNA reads TGTGCCAGCAGCGGTATAGCGGGAGGCTACAATGAGCAGTTCTTC.

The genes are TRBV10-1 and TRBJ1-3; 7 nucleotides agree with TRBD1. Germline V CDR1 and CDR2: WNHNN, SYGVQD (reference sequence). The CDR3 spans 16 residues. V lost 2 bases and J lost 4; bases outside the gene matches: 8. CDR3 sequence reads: CASSERFTGVGNTIYF. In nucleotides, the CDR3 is TGCGCCAGCAGTGAGAGGTTTACAGGGGTGGGAAACACCATATATTTT.